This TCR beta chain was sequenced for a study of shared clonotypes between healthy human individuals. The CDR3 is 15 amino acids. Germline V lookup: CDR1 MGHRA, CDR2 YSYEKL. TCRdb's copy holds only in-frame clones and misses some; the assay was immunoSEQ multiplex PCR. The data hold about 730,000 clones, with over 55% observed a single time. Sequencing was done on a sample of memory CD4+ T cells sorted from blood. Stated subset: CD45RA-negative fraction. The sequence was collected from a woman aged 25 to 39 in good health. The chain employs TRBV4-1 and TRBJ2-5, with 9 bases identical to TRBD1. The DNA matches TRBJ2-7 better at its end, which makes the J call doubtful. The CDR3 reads CASSHPGQGIHEQYF. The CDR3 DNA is TGCGCCAGCAGCCATCCGGGACAGGGTATCCACGAGCAGTACTTC.